The clone carrying this T cell receptor (beta chain) appeared many times. Its antigen remains unknown. Attached unique molecular identifiers marked individual cDNA molecules. MiXCR, run by TCRdb on the 5' RACE reads, gives a single entry per CDR3 protein. The repertoire includes about 57,000 distinct CDR3 sequences, roughly a tenth of them detected once, and 8.6% sits in the top ten. This sample was taken from a study of early T cells in non-severe SARS-CoV-2 infection. The wider study: The study sequenced bulk RNA from unsorted whole blood, with chains unpaired. Findings of the study overall: Sequences matched to VDJdb favored anti-spike CD8 responses, while private and CD4 specificities were missed.

This CDR3 has 15 amino acids. V was clipped by 5 bases and J by 0 bases, with 14 bases between them. Germline-derived CDR1 and CDR2 are PRHDT and FYEKMQ (reference sequence). The genes are TRBV13 and TRBJ2-7; D remains ambiguous. The specimen was whole blood. The receptor was isolated from an adult who was a healthcare worker with PCR-confirmed SARS-CoV-2 infection or an uninfected control (not recorded which). CDR3 nucleotides: TGTGCCAGCAGCGCCGGACCTGCGAGCTCCTACGAGCAGTACTTC. Amino acids: CASSAGPASSYEQYF.